What follows describes a single TCR beta chain. The ends lost 0 bases at V and 4 bases at J; junction bases unmatched: 1. This CDR3 contains 15 residues. Germline V gives CDR1 SGHRS, CDR2 YFSETQ. The sample is drawn from a study of blood T cell repertoires in COVID-19. Looking at the study overall: Material from acute and convalescent COVID-19 was sourced from the United States, Italy and Spain.

Seattle's enrolled individuals joined amid active infection and were then monitored longitudinally. How the authors handled the data: Estimates of nucleated cell counts were drawn from the amplification of reference gene primers. The table came from immunoSEQ multiplex PCR; TCRdb's copy has only in-frame clones and leaves some out. V and J calls and clone size are given by that table; D and trimming were obtained from the DNA. The sample has some 300,000 clones; around 89% are singletons. This TCR was sampled from a woman in her forties or fifties with COVID-19, enrolled during active disease. The material sequenced was peripheral blood. The rearrangement links TRBV5-1 to TRBJ2-2, with 9 bases that match TRBD1. The CDR3 bases are TGCGCCAGCAGCTTGGGGGACAGGGCCACCGGGGAGCTGTTTTTT. Translated, it gives CASSLGDRATGELFF.